Following are 17 T cell receptor beta chains from one sample sequenced in a study of blood T cell repertoires in COVID-19. Sequencing used immunoSEQ multiplex PCR; TCRdb keeps in-frame clones, though not all of them. Among roughly 300,000 clones listed, 65% to 90% were seen once. Material for sequencing was peripheral blood. The receptors originated from a human donor in a cohort sampled during active COVID-19.

The chain combines TRBV12-5 with TRBJ1-1, with D maybe TRBD1 (6 bases). Germline V gene sequence: CDR1 LGHNT, CDR2 FRNRAP. The CDR3 runs to 14 residues. V was clipped by 4 bases and J by 0 bases, with 9 bases between them. In DNA, the CDR3 is TGTGCTAGTGGTTGGGGGGGCTTGAACACTGAAGCTTTCTTT. Translating gives CASGWGGLNTEAFF.

The V call is TRBV9, the J call TRBJ1-6, with D tentatively TRBD1 (5 bases). Germline V lookup: CDR1 SGDLS, CDR2 YYNGEE. The CDR3 is 14 residues long. Trimming removed 0 bases from V and 10 bases from J, with 11 bases in between. CDR3 in DNA: TGTGCCAGCAGCGTAGTGGACATAGGATCACCCCTCCACTTT. It translates to CASSVVDIGSPLHF.

The chain uses TRBV29-1 and TRBJ1-2; TRBD1 aligns across 9 bases. The CDR3 loop spans 12 amino acids. V shed 3 bases and J 7 bases; nucleotides not matched to a gene: 3. The V gene's germline CDR1 is SQVTM and CDR2 ANQGSEA. The CDR3 DNA reads TGCAGCGTTGAGGACAGGGGACTTGGCTACACCTTC. Its translation is CSVEDRGLGYTF.

This chain links TRBV30 with TRBJ1-4; maybe TRBD1 (5 bases). The CDR3 contains 14 residues. Trimming cost V 3 bases and J 6 bases, with 14 bases left between them. Germline V gives CDR1 GTSNPN, CDR2 SVGIG (reference sequence). The CDR3 is CAWSQGILDEKLFF. DNA of the CDR3: TGTGCCTGGAGCCAGGGTATCTTAGATGAAAAACTGTTTTTT.

The chain links TRBV6-4 to TRBJ1-1, with D perhaps matching TRBD1 (6 bases). This CDR3 is built from 14 residues. The germline V gene encodes CDR1 MRHNA and CDR2 SNTAGT. The V end lost 3 bases, the J end lost 1 base, and 9 bases lay between the germline ends. CDR3 nucleotides: TGTGCCAGCAGTGATTCGGACAGGAACACTGAAGCTTTCTTT. Its protein is CASSDSDRNTEAFF.

The rearrangement uses TRBV19 and TRBJ1-5, with a possible D match to TRBD1 (6 bases). V gave up 2 bases and J gave up 0 bases, with 14 bases separating them. The CDR3 length is 17 residues. From germline, CDR1 is LNHDA and CDR2 SQIVND (reference sequence). The CDR3 DNA sequence: TGTGCCAGTAGTATAACAGGGCCGACTTATAGCAATCAGCCCCAGCATTTT. This gives the protein CASSITGPTYSNQPQHF.

The rearrangement uses TRBV12-3 or TRBV12-4 and TRBJ1-2, with unresolved D. The CDR3 spans 13 residues. Deletions cut 2 bases from V and 7 bases from J, with 11 bases between. CDR3: CASSLFTYGGYTF. Here the CDR3 DNA reads TGTGCCAGCAGTTTATTCACTTATGGTGGCTACACCTTC.

This chain joins TRBV24-1 and TRBJ2-5; TRBD2 aligns across 12 bases. Germline CDR1 reads KGHDR; CDR2 reads SFDVKD. This CDR3 spans 14 amino acids. V shed 10 bases, J shed 3 bases, and the junction held 5 bases outside the gene matches. The CDR3 DNA reads TGTGCCACGACGACTAGCGGGGGAGAAGAGACCCAGTACTTC. The encoded protein is CATTTSGGEETQYF.

This clone was found once. The chain links TRBV5-1 to TRBJ1-1; tentatively, D is TRBD1 (6 bases). The CDR3 has 15 residues. In germline, CDR1 is SGHRS, CDR2 YFSETQ. Trimming left V 3 bases short and J 5 bases short, with 17 bases between. CDR3 sequence (DNA): TGCGCCAGCAGCTCCTGGACAGAAGCGGGGACTGAAGCTTTCTTT. This sequence encodes CASSSWTEAGTEAFF.

The genes are TRBV10-2 and TRBJ1-2, with TRBD1 matching over 9 bases. The J segment lost 5 bases and the V segment lost 9 bases, leaving 1 base of the junction unmatched. Germline assignment: CDR1 WSHSY and CDR2 SAAADI. CDR3 length equals 11 residues. The CDR3 DNA sequence: TGCGCCAGGGACAGGGGATATGGCTACACCTTC. Its protein is CARDRGYGYTF.

V and J are TRBV7-3 and TRBJ2-5, with D maybe TRBD1 (7 bases). Germline CDR1 and CDR2: SGHTA and FQGTGA. The CDR3 spans 15 residues. Deletions cut 3 bases from V and 4 bases from J, with 15 bases between. CDR3 sequence reads: CASSFGRGVGETQYF. CDR3 coding DNA: TGTGCCAGCAGCTTCGGCAGGGGGGTCGGAGAGACCCAGTACTTC.

This clone has only one observation. The chain links TRBV20-1 to TRBJ2-7; 7 bases are shared with TRBD1. The CDR3 runs to 12 residues. Germline CDR1 and CDR2: DFQATT and SNEGSKA (reference sequence). The J segment lost 7 bases and the V segment lost 3 bases, leaving 6 bases of the junction unmatched. The CDR3 DNA reads TGCAGTGCTAGTCACTGGACAGGAGAGCAGTACTTC. Protein sequence: CSASHWTGEQYF.

The chain joins TRBV6-4 to TRBJ1-2, with TRBD1 matching over 7 bases. V was pared by 11 bases and J by 6 bases, with 15 bases of the junction left unmatched. Germline V gives CDR1 MRHNA, CDR2 SNTAGT. This CDR3 is built from 14 residues. The CDR3: CALGRGIGTNGYTF. In DNA, the CDR3 is TGTGCCCTGGGCAGGGGGATTGGGACAAATGGCTACACCTTC.

The genes are TRBV12-3 or TRBV12-4 and TRBJ2-1, with D unclear. The CDR3 length is 11 residues. V was cut by 3 bases and J by 8 bases, with 5 bases left in between. Written as DNA, the CDR3 is TGTGCCAGCAGTTTCGGAGATGAGCAGTTCTTC. Amino acid sequence: CASSFGDEQFF.

The V and J genes are TRBV19 and TRBJ2-2, with 9 bases aligning to TRBD2. Germline-derived CDR1 and CDR2 are LNHDA and SQIVND (reference sequence). The CDR3 has 16 amino acids. J lost 7 bases, V lost 7 bases, and 13 bases had no gene match. CDR3 region: CASKETVGLANGELFF. CDR3 in DNA: TGTGCCAGTAAGGAAACTGTGGGACTAGCTAACGGGGAGCTGTTTTTT.

The V gene is TRBV5-6, the J gene TRBJ2-7; 7 bases align to TRBD1. CDR1 is SGHDT and CDR2 is YYEEEE in the germline V gene. The CDR3 is 13 residues long. V lost 2 bases and J lost 2; bases outside the gene matches: 1. CDR3 in amino acids: CASSFGQAYEQYF. For the CDR3, the DNA is TGTGCCAGCAGCTTTGGACAGGCCTACGAGCAGTACTTC.

This clone was found once. The chain has TRBV5-4 and TRBJ2-2; TRBD1 matches 12 bases. CDR1 is SGHNT and CDR2 is YYREEE in the germline V gene (reference sequence). The V segment lost 7 bases and the J segment 6 bases; nucleotides outside the gene matches: 13. CDR3 length: 17 amino acids. In DNA form, the CDR3 reads TGTGCCAGCCACGCCGGGACAGGGGGCCTAGTGGCCGGGGAGCTGTTTTTT. It codes for CASHAGTGGLVAGELFF.